The sequence of this T cell receptor beta chain was determined in a study of cytomegalovirus exposure and HLA in healthy donors. Study-level information: Early released data comprised tens of millions of unique TCRs from HLA-typed donors. For the approximately 400 genotyped donors, roughly 80% fell within the Caucasian-associated ancestry cluster.

The PCR made use of 60 Vbeta and 13 Jbeta primers. The assay was immunoSEQ multiplex PCR, and TCRdb's table has in-frame clones only and misses some. The data contain 140,000 to 150,000 clones, over 70% of them singletons. Overall study findings and caveats: There were several of the most significant clusters that appeared linked to common viral pathogens in a later analysis.

Healthy bone marrow donors made up the donors. About this clone: Its antigen is still unknown.

The TCR was taken from a man under 40 in good health and CMV-seronegative. The sample taken for sequencing was PBMCs.

CDR3 bases: TGTGCCAGCAGTTTGAAGCAGGGCGGTTCACCCCTCCACTTT. It is translated as CASSLKQGGSPLHF. The chain couples TRBV28 to TRBJ1-6; D might be TRBD1 (5 bases). Between the trimmed V and J ends, which lost 3 bases and 9 bases, there was a span of 12 bases. Germline V CDR1 and CDR2: MDHEN, SYDVKM. CDR3 length equals 14 residues.